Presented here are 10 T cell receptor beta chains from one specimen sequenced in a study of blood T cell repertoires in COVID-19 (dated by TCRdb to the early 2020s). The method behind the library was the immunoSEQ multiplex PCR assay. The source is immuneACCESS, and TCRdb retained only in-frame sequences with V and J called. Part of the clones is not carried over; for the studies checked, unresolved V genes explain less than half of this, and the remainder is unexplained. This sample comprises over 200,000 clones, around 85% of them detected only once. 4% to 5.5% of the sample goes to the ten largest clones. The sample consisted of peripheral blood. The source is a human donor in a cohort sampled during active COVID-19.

Written as DNA, the CDR3 is TGTGCCAGCAGCCTCGGGACTAGCGAGTACAATGAGCAGTTCTTC. It is translated as CASSLGTSEYNEQFF. The chain carries TRBV11-3 and TRBJ2-1; 10 nucleotides match TRBD2. CDR3 length: 15 residues. The germline CDR1 and CDR2 sequences are SGHNT and YENEEA. V gave up 5 bases and J gave up 4 bases; unmatched junction bases: 5.

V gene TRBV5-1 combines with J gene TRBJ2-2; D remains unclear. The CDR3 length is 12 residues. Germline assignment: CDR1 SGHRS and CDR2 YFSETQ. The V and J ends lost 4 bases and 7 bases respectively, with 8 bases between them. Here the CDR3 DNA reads TGCGCCAGCAGCGGTCCAGACGGGGAGCTGTTTTTT. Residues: CASSGPDGELFF.

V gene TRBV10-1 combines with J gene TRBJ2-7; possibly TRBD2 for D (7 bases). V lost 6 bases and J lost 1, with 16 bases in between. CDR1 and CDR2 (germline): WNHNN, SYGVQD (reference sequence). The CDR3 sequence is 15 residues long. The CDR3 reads CASSVGAGASYEQYF. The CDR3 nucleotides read TGCGCCAGCAGCGTGGGGGCGGGAGCGTCCTACGAGCAGTACTTC.

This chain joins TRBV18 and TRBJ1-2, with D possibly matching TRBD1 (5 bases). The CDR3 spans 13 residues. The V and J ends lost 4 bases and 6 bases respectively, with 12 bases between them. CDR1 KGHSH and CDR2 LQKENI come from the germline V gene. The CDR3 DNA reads TGTGCCAGCTCACGCATCGACAGAGATGGCTACACCTTC. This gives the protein CASSRIDRDGYTF.

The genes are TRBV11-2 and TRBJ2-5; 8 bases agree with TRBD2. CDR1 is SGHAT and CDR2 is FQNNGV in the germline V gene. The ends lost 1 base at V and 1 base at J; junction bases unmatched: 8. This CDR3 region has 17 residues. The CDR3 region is CASSLGESSGPQETQYF. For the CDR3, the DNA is TGTGCCAGCAGCTTAGGGGAGTCTAGCGGGCCCCAAGAGACCCAGTACTTC. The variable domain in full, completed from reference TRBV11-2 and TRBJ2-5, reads EAGVAQSPRYKIIEKRQSVAFWCNPISGHATLYWYQQILGQGPKLLIQFQNNGVVDDSQLPKDRFSAERLKGVDSTLKIQPAKLEDSAVYLCASSLGESSGPQETQYFGPGTRLLVL.

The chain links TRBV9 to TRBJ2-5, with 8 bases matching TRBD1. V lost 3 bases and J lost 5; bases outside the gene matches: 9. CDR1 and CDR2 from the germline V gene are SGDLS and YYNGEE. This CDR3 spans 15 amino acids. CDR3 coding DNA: TGTGCCAGCAGCGAAGAGCAGGGGGCATGGGAGACCCAGTACTTC. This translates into CASSEEQGAWETQYF.

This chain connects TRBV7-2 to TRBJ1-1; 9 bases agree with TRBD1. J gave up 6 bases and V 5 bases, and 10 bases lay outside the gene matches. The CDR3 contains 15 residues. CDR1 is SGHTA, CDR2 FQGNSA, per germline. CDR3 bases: TGTGCCAGCAGCACTCGGACAGGGGCGGGGGCTGAAGCTTTCTTT. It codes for CASSTRTGAGAEAFF.

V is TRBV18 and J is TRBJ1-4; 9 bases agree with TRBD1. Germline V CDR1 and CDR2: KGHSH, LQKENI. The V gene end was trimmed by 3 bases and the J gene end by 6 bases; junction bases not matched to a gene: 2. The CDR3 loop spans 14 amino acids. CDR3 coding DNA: TGTGCCAGCTCACCTGGGACAGGGTATGAAAAACTGTTTTTT. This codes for CASSPGTGYEKLFF.

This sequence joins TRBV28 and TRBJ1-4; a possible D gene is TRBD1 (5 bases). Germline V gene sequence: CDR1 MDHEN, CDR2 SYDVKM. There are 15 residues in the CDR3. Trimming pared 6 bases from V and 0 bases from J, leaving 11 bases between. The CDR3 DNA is TGTGCCAGCAGATCCCCGGGGGCAACTAATGAAAAACTGTTTTTT. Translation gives CASRSPGATNEKLFF.

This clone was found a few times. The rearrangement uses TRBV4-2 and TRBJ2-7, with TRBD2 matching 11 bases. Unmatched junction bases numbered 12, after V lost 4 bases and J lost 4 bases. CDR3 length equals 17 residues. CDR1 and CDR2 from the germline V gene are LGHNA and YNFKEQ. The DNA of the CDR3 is TGTGCCAGCAGCCCGCAACTAGCGGGAGCGTTCGTGTACGAGCAGTACTTC. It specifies CASSPQLAGAFVYEQYF.